The source of this TCR beta chain is a study of CD8 T cells in ankylosing spondylitis. General study results and limits: Previous work reported some of these motif variants in the synovial fluid and blood of reactive arthritis. The study looked at matched synovial fluid samples from ankylosing spondylitis patients. Disease-linked clones were reported to be significantly enriched there. A TCR beta motif of seven or eight highly homologous variants appeared characteristic of ankylosing spondylitis blood.

This clonotype was counted between two and nine times. Antigen: not known. The CDR3 contains 13 residues. V lost 5 bases and J lost 5, with 9 bases in between. Quantitative 5'-RACE with molecular barcodes was used to make the TCR beta libraries. Using its own MiXCR run on the 5' RACE reads, TCRdb lists one record per CDR3 protein. Of about 330,000 distinct CDR3 sequences listed, 6.5% to 10% are singletons. The source material was blood, either unsorted or a sorted T cell fraction (not recorded which). The genes are TRBV12-3 or TRBV12-4 and TRBJ1-4; D unclear. The sequence came from a male donor with ankylosing spondylitis. This chain's CDR3 is CASSRFLNEKLFF. CDR3 sequence (DNA): TGTGCCAGCAGTCGGTTCTTGAATGAAAAACTGTTTTTT.